The entry below gives a single T cell receptor beta chain sequence along with its context. Its antigen remains unidentified. Trimming cost V 4 bases and J 4 bases; bases outside gene matches: 4. This CDR3 contains 13 residues. Germline V gives CDR1 SQVTM, CDR2 ANQGSEA. TCRbeta library construction was performed incorporating unique molecular identifiers. One entry per CDR3 protein results from TCRdb running MiXCR on the PCR reads. The sample shows some 600,000 distinct CDR3 sequences, 13% of them seen only once. These data belong to a study of T-cell reconstitution after alpha-beta-depleted transplantation in children. Findings of the study overall: Once a year had passed after transplant, T-cell counts and diversity came mostly from newly produced T cells. Several patients had high TCRbeta diversity at day 60; it came from surviving recipient T cells and thymic progenitors. There were reportedly several hundred expanded graft clones from which alpha-beta T cells came about two months after transplant.

The material sequenced was PBMCs, mostly from graft donor cells, taken 360 days after TCRalphabeta/CD19-depleted stem cell transplant. This receptor was obtained from a male patient between 5 and 17 years old who had a stem cell transplant for acute myeloid leukemia, so the T cells may come from the graft donor. The rearrangement links TRBV29-1 to TRBJ1-5; TRBD1 matches at 7 bases. In DNA form, the CDR3 reads TGCAGCGTTGCCCCACAGGGGAATCAGCCCCAGCATTTT. Translating gives CSVAPQGNQPQHF.